The T cell receptor beta chain described here comes from a study of neurological immune-mediated disorders. TCRdb re-derived calls from the 5' RACE reads in MiXCR, one entry per CDR3 protein. The sample yields 40,000 or so distinct CDR3 sequences, 2.5% seen once. This clonotype has a count of ten or more. The sequencing input was PBMCs. The receptor comes from a man between 50 and 59 years old with multiple sclerosis.

The DNA for the CDR3 is TGCAGTGCTAGAGTCCTGACTAGTCCCCCTTCCACAGATACGCAGTATTTT. Residues: CSARVLTSPPSTDTQYF. The J gene is TRBJ2-3, the V gene TRBV20-1, with D possibly TRBD2 on 6 matching bases. The CDR3 is 17 residues long. V gave up 1 base and J gave up 2 bases, with 19 bases separating them. The germline V gene has CDR1 DFQATT and CDR2 SNEGSKA (reference sequence).